This T cell receptor beta chain was identified during a study of OX40 agonist ivuxolimab in advanced cancers. General study points: It was also the case that some nonresponders had low normalized T-cell clonal expansion. The average count of expanded clones was higher among CD8+ T cells than among CD4+.

As to this clone: Its antigen is as yet unknown.

The study sampled blood at baseline, cycle 4 day 1, and cycle 7 day 1. Sequenced by immunoSEQ multiplex PCR; TCRdb stores in-frame clones only, minus some. The sample includes tens of thousands of clones, approximately 89% of them seen just once. This CDR3 comprises 14 residues. The V and J ends lost 6 bases and 3 bases respectively, with 14 bases between them. Looked up from germline, CDR1 is SGHTA and CDR2 is FQGNSA. This TCR derives from an adult with an advanced solid tumor such as melanoma, head and neck, liver or kidney cancer. The source material was CD4+ or CD8+ T cells sorted from blood, sampled in a trial of the OX40 agonist ivuxolimab. The rearrangement uses TRBV7-2 and TRBJ1-1; D is uncertain. The CDR3 DNA sequence: TGTGCCAGCAGTCCCGAGGTGCACTACACTGAAGCTTTCTTT. It codes for CASSPEVHYTEAFF. The entire variable domain, with the rest obtained from reference TRBV7-2 and TRBJ1-1, is as follows: GAGVSQSPSNKVTEKGKDVELRCDPISGHTALYWYRQSLGQGLEFLIYFQGNSAPDKSGLPSDRFSAERTGGSVSTLTIQRTQQEDSAVYLCASSPEVHYTEAFFGQGTRLTVV.